Presented here are 16 T cell receptor beta chains from one specimen sequenced in a study of beta chain features in type 1 diabetes. Study-level results: Significant though moderate, a shortening of TCRB CDR3s appeared in all four CD4+ subsets of Type 1 diabetes patients.

No cognate antigen is known for these TCRs. As every portion of the isolated RNA was reverse transcribed, the sequencing read expressed TCRB transcripts. Generated by immunoSEQ multiplex PCR, the TCRdb table keeps only in-frame clones and is missing some. The table includes hundreds of thousands of clones, 11% to 15% detected once. The sequenced sample was naive CD4+ T cells from blood. The receptors were gathered from a young man with type 1 diabetes.

This chain connects TRBV6-6 to TRBJ2-5; a weak D match, TRBD2 (5 bases). From germline, CDR1 is MNHNY and CDR2 SVGAGI (reference sequence). CDR3 length: 13 residues. With 8 bases removed from V and 2 bases from J, the gap between germline ends came to 12 bases. The CDR3 DNA is TGTGCCAGCCAAGGAAGCGGACAAGAGACCCAGTACTTC. Translation gives CASQGSGQETQYF.

The chain joins TRBV5-1 to TRBJ1-4; D remains ambiguous. Germline CDR1 reads SGHRS; CDR2 reads YFSETQ. Deletions cut 2 bases from V and 0 bases from J, with 5 bases between. The CDR3 is 14 residues long. The CDR3 DNA reads as TGCGCCAGCAGCTTCGGTGCAACTAATGAAAAACTGTTTTTT. It codes for CASSFGATNEKLFF.

This clone was counted only a few times. This chain connects TRBV6-1 to TRBJ2-7; D unresolved. The CDR3 is made up of 15 amino acids. V lost 2 bases, J lost 1 base, and 12 bases lay in between. Germline CDR1 is MNHNS and CDR2 is SASEGT. CDR3 region: CASSEMGVRSYEQYF. Written as DNA, the CDR3 is TGTGCCAGCAGTGAAATGGGTGTAAGATCCTACGAGCAGTACTTC.

The gene calls are TRBV27 and TRBJ1-4; TRBD1 might be the D (6 bases). CDR1 and CDR2 (germline): MNHEY, SMNVEV (reference sequence). This CDR3 is 15 amino acids long. V was shortened by 4 bases and J by 8 bases, with 17 bases between the two germline ends. The DNA for the CDR3 is TGTGCCAGCAGTTCGGGGGACACCCTAAGGGAAAAACTGTTTTTT. Its translation is CASSSGDTLREKLFF. The variable domain in full, with the rest retrieved from reference TRBV27 and TRBJ1-4, is EAQVTQNPRYLITVTGKKLTVTCSQNMNHEYMSWYRQDPGLGLRQIYYSMNVEVTDKGDVPEGYKVSRKEKRNFPLILESPSPNQTSLYFCASSSGDTLREKLFFGSGTQLSVL.

This clone was counted once. The V call is TRBV6-5, the J call TRBJ2-1; D may be TRBD1 (6 bases). This CDR3 comprises 14 residues. Trimming took off 6 bases at V and 5 bases at J, with 14 bases between the two ends. In germline, CDR1 is MNHEY, CDR2 SVGAGI. The CDR3 DNA is TGTGCCAGCAGCCGGATCCACAGGGACAATGAGCAGTTCTTC. Its translation: CASSRIHRDNEQFF.

There are a few counts of this clone. V and J are TRBV28 and TRBJ2-1; 9 nucleotides match TRBD2. The germline CDR1 and CDR2 sequences are MDHEN and SYDVKM. There are 15 residues in the CDR3. Unmatched junction bases numbered 2, after V lost 2 bases and J lost 3 bases. The CDR3 nucleotides read TGTGCCAGCAGTTTAAGCGGGGGGTTCTACAATGAGCAGTTCTTC. It specifies CASSLSGGFYNEQFF.

This clone was recorded a few times. V is TRBV28 and J is TRBJ2-3; no reliable D call. The CDR3 is 14 residues long. Germline V CDR1 and CDR2: MDHEN, SYDVKM. V was pared by 1 base and J by 4 bases, with 9 bases between. The CDR3 here is CASSLFGFSDTQYF. The CDR3 nucleotides are TGTGCCAGCAGTTTATTTGGGTTTTCAGATACGCAGTATTTT.

This rearrangement joins TRBV30 to TRBJ1-1; no reliable D call. Germline V gene lookup returns CDR1 GTSNPN and CDR2 SVGIG (reference sequence). V was pared by 3 bases and J by 5 bases, with 13 bases between. This CDR3 has 13 residues. CDR3 protein: CAWRVAGSTEAFF. The CDR3 DNA reads TGTGCCTGGAGGGTCGCCGGGTCGACTGAAGCTTTCTTT. Full variable domain (remainder filled in from reference TRBV30 and TRBJ1-1): SQTIHQWPATLVQPVGSPLSLECTVEGTSNPNLYWYRQAAGRGLQLLFYSVGIGQISSEVPQNLSASRPQDRQFILSSKKLLLSDSGFYLCAWRVAGSTEAFFGQGTRLTVV.

The chain has TRBV6-5 and TRBJ2-1; 9 bases agree with TRBD2. The CDR3 extends over 15 amino acids. The trim removed 2 bases at V and 5 bases at J, leaving 4 bases unmatched. The germline V gene has CDR1 MNHEY and CDR2 SVGAGI. The CDR3 DNA sequence: TGTGCCAGCAGTTACGCGACTAGCGGCCACAATGAGCAGTTCTTC. Its translation: CASSYATSGHNEQFF.

CDR3 sequence (DNA): TGTGCCAGCAGCTTATCCCGAATAGTAGGGGAGCTGTTTTTT. Translating gives CASSLSRIVGELFF. The chain links TRBV7-8 to TRBJ2-2, with D unresolved. The V end lost 2 bases, the J end lost 8 bases, and 12 bases lay between the germline ends. In germline, CDR1 is SGHVS, CDR2 FQNEAQ. This CDR3 comprises 14 residues.

The sample holds a few counts of this clone. The CDR3 nucleotides read TGTGCCAGTTTCACTGGCGGGGGAAACAATGAGCAGTTCTTC. Amino acid sequence: CASFTGGGNNEQFF. This chain links TRBV19 with TRBJ2-1; 7 nucleotides align to TRBD2. Losses at the gene ends were 8 bases for V and 5 bases for J; bases not matched to a gene: 9. The CDR3 is 14 residues long. CDR1 LNHDA and CDR2 SQIVND come from the germline V gene (reference sequence). Full variable domain (outside the CDR3, taken from reference TRBV19 and TRBJ2-1): DGGITQSPKYLFRKEGQNVTLSCEQNLNHDAMYWYRQDPGQGLRLIYYSQIVNDFQKGDIAEGYSVSREKKESFPLTVTSAQKNPTAFYLCASFTGGGNNEQFFGPGTRLTVL.

This chain joins TRBV5-1 and TRBJ1-2; tentatively, D is TRBD1 (6 bases). V was trimmed by 2 bases and J by 6 bases, leaving 20 bases between them. Germline V lookup: CDR1 SGHRS, CDR2 YFSETQ. The CDR3 loop spans 16 amino acids. This CDR3 is CASSFIPTGTEDGYTF. The CDR3, as DNA: TGCGCCAGCAGCTTTATTCCGACAGGTACAGAGGATGGCTACACCTTC. Using reference TRBV5-1 and TRBJ1-2 for the parts outside the CDR3, the full variable domain is KAGVTQTPRYLIKTRGQQVTLSCSPISGHRSVSWYQQTPGQGLQFLFEYFSETQRNKGNFPGRFSGRQFSNSRSEMNVSTLELGDSALYLCASSFIPTGTEDGYTFGSGTRLTVV.

This clone appeared a few times. V gene TRBV7-9 combines with J gene TRBJ1-5; D perhaps matches TRBD1 (5 bases). Germline values: CDR1 SEHNR, CDR2 FQNEAQ (reference sequence). This CDR3 contains 14 residues. With 5 bases removed from V and 6 bases from J, the gap between germline ends came to 14 bases. The CDR3 protein is CASSPAGLGQPQHF. In DNA, the CDR3 is TGTGCCAGCAGCCCGGCGGGGCTCGGTCAGCCCCAGCATTTT.

The V gene is TRBV7-9, the J gene TRBJ2-4; the D is unclear. Germline V gives CDR1 SEHNR, CDR2 FQNEAQ (reference sequence). The length of the CDR3 is 13 residues. V gave up 1 base and J gave up 5 bases, with 6 bases separating them. Here the CDR3 reads CASSLDTENIQYF. The CDR3 bases are TGTGCCAGCAGCTTAGATACCGAAAACATTCAGTACTTC.

This clone was observed a handful of times. The chain joins TRBV25-1 to TRBJ1-2; 10 bases agree with TRBD1. The ends lost 4 bases at V and 6 bases at J; junction bases unmatched: 11. CDR1 is MGHDK and CDR2 is SYGVNS in the germline V gene. The CDR3 has 16 amino acids. CDR3 sequence: CASSAVPGTGVDGYTF. The DNA of the CDR3 is TGTGCCAGCAGTGCGGTCCCCGGGACAGGGGTAGATGGCTACACCTTC.

The sample holds a few counts of this clone. V is TRBV6-5 and J is TRBJ1-2; TRBD1 aligns across 7 bases. The V segment lost 4 bases and the J segment 2 bases; nucleotides outside the gene matches: 4. There are 14 residues in the CDR3. CDR1 and CDR2 (germline): MNHEY, SVGAGI. In DNA, the CDR3 is TGTGCCAGCAGTTCGGGACAGACCAACTATGGCTACACCTTC. This sequence encodes CASSSGQTNYGYTF.